The T cell receptor beta chain under discussion was sequenced for a study of T cell changes during pregnancy in multiple sclerosis. Sequenced by immunoSEQ multiplex PCR; TCRdb stores in-frame clones only, minus some. The repertoire includes 60,000 to 65,000 clones, about 92% of them detected once, and about 2% sits in the top ten. The receptor was derived from a female donor in good health, enrolled as a control in a pregnancy study. Sequenced here: peripheral blood, sampled in the second trimester of pregnancy.

The CDR3 loop is CASSEDGSVYNEQFF. The CDR3 coding sequence is TGTGCCAGCAGTGAAGACGGGTCAGTCTACAATGAGCAGTTCTTC. The V and J genes are TRBV6-1 and TRBJ2-1, with no clear D. This CDR3 comprises 15 residues. The ends were cut back, 1 base at V and 3 bases at J, with 10 bases in the middle. The germline V gene has CDR1 MNHNS and CDR2 SASEGT.